This TCR beta chain is from a study of T cell responses to AZD1222 COVID-19 vaccine. Points on this clone: Its antigen is still unknown.

Profiling relied on immunoSEQ multiplex PCR, and the TCRdb table lists in-frame clones only, not all of them. The sample carries roughly 110,000 clones, 87% recorded once. Points from the study as a whole: Repertoires were collected only later (after the peak T cell response had occurred). Among vaccine-associated CD4 TCRs, coverage spanned spike, with dominance at 160-218 and 743-854.

CDR3 length equals 13 residues. Germline V gene data show CDR1 as MNHEY and CDR2 as SMNVEV (reference sequence). V was shortened by 3 bases and J by 6 bases, with 9 bases between the two germline ends. This TCR was sampled from an adult in good health. J is TRBJ2-1 and V is TRBV27, with D uncertain. The sample here was peripheral blood, taken on day 0 of AZD1222 vaccination. CDR3 nucleotides: TGTGCCAGCAGTTTCGACACCCGCAATGAGCAGTTCTTC. It is translated as CASSFDTRNEQFF.